This TCR beta chain was identified in a study of blood T cell repertoires in COVID-19. The CDR3 consists of 14 residues. Germline V lookup: CDR1 SGHRS, CDR2 YFSETQ. Trimming took off 0 bases at V and 2 bases at J, with 9 bases between the two ends. Profiled with immunoSEQ multiplex PCR; TCRdb holds only in-frame clones, not every one. The sample includes fewer than 400,000 clones, approximately 90% of them seen just once. The sample was PBMCs or T cells enriched from blood (not recorded which). This TCR was sampled from a woman between 50 and 59 years old who had recovered from COVID-19. This chain connects TRBV5-1 to TRBJ2-7; D gene uncertain. Here the CDR3 reads CASSLGSLTYEQYF. The CDR3 DNA sequence: TGCGCCAGCAGCTTGGGTAGTCTGACCTACGAGCAGTACTTC.